A single sample is the source of the 21 T cell receptor beta chains below, sequenced in a study of neoadjuvant anti-PD-1 for oral cavity cancer. The repertoire was sequenced with immunoSEQ multiplex PCR; TCRdb's copy has only in-frame clones and lacks some. The table lists 18,000 or so clones, about 65% of them singletons. Material: PBMCs, obtained before nivolumab (anti-PD-1) treatment. The receptor source for this set is a person aged 40 to 85 with oral cavity squamous cell carcinoma.

This chain joins TRBV28 and TRBJ1-4; D remains ambiguous. V gave up 5 bases and J gave up 4 bases, with 11 bases separating them. Germline values: CDR1 MDHEN, CDR2 SYDVKM. The CDR3 runs to 14 residues. As DNA, the CDR3 is TGTGCCAGCAGTCCCTCCGAACGTAATGAAAAACTGTTTTTT. Residues: CASSPSERNEKLFF.

The chain has TRBV7-3 and TRBJ2-3, with 10 bases lining up with TRBD2. The V gene end was trimmed by 5 bases and the J gene end by 0 bases; junction bases not matched to a gene: 11. The CDR3 is made up of 18 amino acids. Per the germline V gene, CDR1 is SGHTA and CDR2 is FQGTGA. CDR3 nucleotides: TGTGCCAGCAGCCTGAATGGGGGGACTAGCGCTAGCACAGATACGCAGTATTTT. Protein: CASSLNGGTSASTDTQYF. Supplemented by reference TRBV7-3 and TRBJ2-3, the full variable domain reads GAGVSQTPSNKVTEKGKYVELRCDPISGHTALYWYRQSLGQGPEFLIYFQGTGAADDSGLPNDRFFAVRPEGSVSTLKIQRTERGDSAVYLCASSLNGGTSASTDTQYFGPGTRLTVL.

This clone appeared a few times. The chain is built from TRBV19 and TRBJ2-7, with 11 bases identical to TRBD2. The trim removed 6 bases at V and 4 bases at J, leaving 5 bases unmatched. This CDR3 region has 14 residues. Germline V gene sequence: CDR1 LNHDA, CDR2 SQIVND (reference sequence). The CDR3 DNA reads as TGTGCCAGTAGCCAGACTAGCGGGACTTACGAGCAGTACTTC. It is translated as CASSQTSGTYEQYF. The whole variable domain, filled in from reference TRBV19 and TRBJ2-7, reads DGGITQSPKYLFRKEGQNVTLSCEQNLNHDAMYWYRQDPGQGLRLIYYSQIVNDFQKGDIAEGYSVSREKKESFPLTVTSAQKNPTAFYLCASSQTSGTYEQYFGPGTRLTVT.

For the CDR3, the DNA is TGTGCCAGCAGCGTAGGGTCCCTAGCGGGAGGTGCCGGGGCCAACGTCCTGACTTTC. Translation: CASSVGSLAGGAGANVLTF. The genes are TRBV9 and TRBJ2-6, with 11 bases lining up with TRBD2. The CDR3 runs to 19 residues. Per the germline V gene, CDR1 is SGDLS and CDR2 is YYNGEE. Trimming cost V 0 bases and J 4 bases; bases outside gene matches: 9. The complete variable domain, with remaining parts taken from reference TRBV9 and TRBJ2-6, reads DSGVTQTPKHLITATGQRVTLRCSPRSGDLSVYWYQQSLDQGLQFLIQYYNGEERAKGNILERFSAQQFPDLHSELNLSSLELGDSALYFCASSVGSLAGGAGANVLTFGAGSRLTVL.

The rearrangement uses TRBV28 and TRBJ1-3; D may be TRBD1 (6 bases). Germline loops: CDR1 MDHEN, CDR2 SYDVKM. CDR3 length equals 14 residues. Trimming took 10 bases from V and 4 from J, leaving 17 bases between them. CDR3 sequence reads: CATEPGHQGNTIYF. In DNA, the CDR3 is TGTGCCACCGAACCGGGACACCAAGGAAACACCATATATTTT.

The chain is built from TRBV2 and TRBJ2-5, with TRBD2 matching 15 bases. The CDR3 runs to 15 residues. V gave up 3 bases and J gave up 4 bases; unmatched junction bases: 0. The V gene's germline CDR1 is SNHLY and CDR2 FYNNEI. The CDR3 coding sequence is TGTGCCAGCAGTGAGGGACTAGCGGGAGGAGAGACCCAGTACTTC. Its translation: CASSEGLAGGETQYF.

This clone was recorded a few times. The rearrangement links TRBV4-1 to TRBJ2-1; D possibly corresponds to TRBD1 (5 bases). Germline-derived CDR1 and CDR2 are MGHRA and YSYEKL. V was clipped by 7 bases and J by 0 bases, with 16 bases between them. This CDR3 is 16 amino acids long. This CDR3 reads CASTSSRGSSYNEQFF. The DNA for the CDR3 is TGCGCCAGCACCTCTTCAAGGGGTAGCTCCTACAATGAGCAGTTCTTC.

The chain links TRBV27 to TRBJ2-1; the D gene is possibly TRBD2 (6 bases). This CDR3 region has 14 residues. CDR1 and CDR2 from the germline V gene are MNHEY and SMNVEV (reference sequence). V lost 6 bases to trimming and J lost 7 bases, with 16 bases between them. As DNA, the CDR3 is TGTGCCAGCAGGGGGGAGGCAGGGAAGAATGAGCAGTTCTTC. Amino acids: CASRGEAGKNEQFF.

The genes are TRBV19 and TRBJ2-5; TRBD2 is a possible D gene (6 bases). V gave up 9 bases and J gave up 2 bases, with 16 bases separating them. The CDR3 loop spans 14 amino acids. Per germline, CDR1 LNHDA and CDR2 SQIVND (reference sequence). This CDR3 reads CASSEGNLQETQYF. The CDR3 region has the DNA TGTGCCAGCTCGGAGGGGAACCTACAAGAGACCCAGTACTTC.

The chain has TRBV27 and TRBJ2-3; possibly TRBD1 for D (5 bases). The CDR3 length is 14 residues. The V gene lost 0 bases and the J gene lost 6 bases, with 10 bases spanning the gap. The germline CDR1 and CDR2 sequences are MNHEY and SMNVEV (reference sequence). CDR3 amino acids: CASSLSLAGDTQYF. DNA of the CDR3: TGTGCCAGCAGTTTATCTTTAGCAGGGGATACGCAGTATTTT.

This chain joins TRBV5-6 and TRBJ2-2; 10 bases line up with TRBD1. Germline CDR1 SGHDT, CDR2 YYEEEE. The V and J ends lost 2 bases and 3 bases, in that order; junction bases with no gene match: 4. The CDR3 has 16 residues. The CDR3 is CASSLGTGVHTGELFF. In nucleotides, the CDR3 is TGTGCCAGCAGCTTAGGGACAGGGGTACACACCGGGGAGCTGTTTTTT.

J is TRBJ1-2 and V is TRBV6-5, with 9 bases aligning to TRBD1. CDR3 length: 13 residues. Germline assignment: CDR1 MNHEY and CDR2 SVGAGI. The junction had 7 bases not matched to a gene; V was cut back by 7 bases and J by 7 bases. The DNA of the CDR3 is TGTGCCAGCAACATGGGACAGGGTTCTGGCTACACCTTC. Its protein is CASNMGQGSGYTF.

This chain links TRBV19 with TRBJ1-3, with D tentatively TRBD1 (5 bases). V was trimmed by 1 base and J by 0 bases, leaving 13 bases between them. Germline CDR1 reads LNHDA; CDR2 reads SQIVND (reference sequence). CDR3 length equals 17 residues. CDR3 sequence reads: CASSIGQRPGSGNTIYF. CDR3 nucleotide sequence: TGTGCCAGTAGTATAGGACAGCGACCTGGCTCTGGAAACACCATATATTTT.

This sequence joins TRBV7-2 and TRBJ2-2; D not resolved. The V and J ends lost 4 bases and 6 bases respectively, with 6 bases between them. The CDR3 contains 12 residues. Per germline, CDR1 SGHTA and CDR2 FQGNSA. CDR3 in DNA: TGTGCCAGCAGCTCCTTCGCCGGGGAGCTGTTTTTT. Protein sequence: CASSSFAGELFF.

The V gene is TRBV5-4, the J gene TRBJ2-1; no clear D. Germline lookup yields CDR1 SGHNT and CDR2 YYREEE (reference sequence). V was cut by 0 bases and J by 4 bases, with 11 bases left in between. This CDR3 comprises 15 residues. The CDR3 bases are TGTGCCAGCAGCTTGGGTCTAGTAGCTTACAATGAGCAGTTCTTC. Protein: CASSLGLVAYNEQFF.

This clone was detected a few times. V is TRBV30 and J is TRBJ1-2; D is unclear. Germline loops: CDR1 GTSNPN, CDR2 SVGIG (reference sequence). This CDR3 has 13 residues. Trimming pared 0 bases from V and 0 bases from J, leaving 5 bases between. The CDR3 DNA is TGTGCCTGGAGTGTAGGAGCTAACTATGGCTACACCTTC. Amino acid sequence: CAWSVGANYGYTF.

V gene TRBV11-3 combines with J gene TRBJ2-3, with D possibly being TRBD1 (5 bases). In germline, CDR1 is SGHNT, CDR2 YENEEA. Trimming removed 5 bases from V and 5 bases from J, with 11 bases in between. CDR3 length: 13 residues. CDR3 DNA sequence: TGTGCCAGCAGCGCCCTAGGGGTAGATACGCAGTATTTT. Translation gives CASSALGVDTQYF. Variable domain in full (rest from reference TRBV11-3 and TRBJ2-3): EAGVVQSPRYKIIEKKQPVAFWCNPISGHNTLYWYLQNLGQGPELLIRYENEEAVDDSQLPKDRFSAERLKGVDSTLKIQPAELGDSAVYLCASSALGVDTQYFGPGTRLTVL.

This clone showed up just a few times. The V gene is TRBV27, the J gene TRBJ1-2; unclear D gene. Looked up from germline, CDR1 is MNHEY and CDR2 is SMNVEV (reference sequence). This CDR3 contains 14 residues. The ends were cut back, 0 bases at V and 0 bases at J, with 5 bases in the middle. The CDR3 DNA sequence: TGTGCCAGCAGTTTATCCGGAGCTAACTATGGCTACACCTTC. Amino acid sequence: CASSLSGANYGYTF.

The J gene is TRBJ2-5, the V gene TRBV7-9; tentative D call: TRBD2 (5 bases). Deletions cut 3 bases from V and 10 bases from J, with 12 bases between. Germline lookup yields CDR1 SEHNR and CDR2 FQNEAQ (reference sequence). The CDR3 consists of 12 residues. CDR3 DNA: TGTGCCAGCAGCTTCGCCCCAGAGGGCCAGTACTTC. It encodes CASSFAPEGQYF.

This chain joins TRBV5-1 and TRBJ2-6; 10 bases map to TRBD1. V shed 4 bases and J 4 bases; nucleotides not matched to a gene: 11. The germline V gene encodes CDR1 SGHRS and CDR2 YFSETQ. The CDR3 consists of 18 residues. The CDR3 sequence is CASSRGTGVPTGANVLTF. Written as DNA, the CDR3 is TGCGCCAGCAGCCGCGGGACAGGGGTACCAACCGGGGCCAACGTCCTGACTTTC.

The genes are TRBV5-1 and TRBJ2-3; 7 bases align to TRBD2. The germline V gene encodes CDR1 SGHRS and CDR2 YFSETQ. The junction had 1 base not matched to a gene; V was cut back by 0 bases and J by 3 bases. The length of the CDR3 is 14 residues. CDR3 protein: CASSLERDTDTQYF. The CDR3 DNA follows: TGCGCCAGCAGCTTGGAGCGGGATACAGATACGCAGTATTTT. The whole variable domain, filled in from reference TRBV5-1 and TRBJ2-3, reads KAGVTQTPRYLIKTRGQQVTLSCSPISGHRSVSWYQQTPGQGLQFLFEYFSETQRNKGNFPGRFSGRQFSNSRSEMNVSTLELGDSALYLCASSLERDTDTQYFGPGTRLTVL.